Shown below are 4 T cell receptor beta chains from a single sample sequenced in a study of T cells in Graves' hyperthyroidism and ophthalmopathy. TCR beta CDR3 sequences were amplified from RNA transcripts. The HTBI set primed first-round TCR CDR3 RT-PCR. From the multiplex PCR reads, TCRdb called clonotypes with MiXCR, one entry per CDR3 protein. The sample contains fewer than 450,000 distinct CDR3 sequences, about a sixth of which appear only once. The specimen was blood. The receptors derive from a woman between 25 and 40 years old with Graves' hyperthyroidism that later progressed to Graves' ophthalmopathy.

This clonotype was seen repeatedly, ten times or more. This rearrangement joins TRBV29-1 to TRBJ1-2; 9 positions agree with TRBD1. The CDR3 loop spans 12 amino acids. Germline CDR1 reads SQVTM; CDR2 reads ANQGSEA. V lost 4 bases and J lost 3; bases outside the gene matches: 0. CDR3 coding DNA: TGCAGCGTTGGGACAGGGGACTATGGCTACACCTTC. This sequence encodes CSVGTGDYGYTF.

This clonotype was recorded at least ten times. V usage is TRBV10-3 and J usage is TRBJ2-6, with TRBD1 matching 9 bases. The CDR3 length is 14 residues. V lost 10 bases and J lost 9; bases outside the gene matches: 10. Germline values: CDR1 ENHRY, CDR2 SYGVKD. The CDR3 DNA follows: TGTGCCACCAGCACCGGGACAGGGAACAACGTCCTGACTTTC. Its protein is CATSTGTGNNVLTF.

This clonotype was detected a few times. The chain carries TRBV5-1 and TRBJ1-2; possibly TRBD1 for D (6 bases). Trimming took off 5 bases at V and 4 bases at J, with 21 bases between the two ends. The CDR3 spans 16 residues. Looked up from germline, CDR1 is SGHRS and CDR2 is YFSETQ. CDR3 sequence (DNA): TGCGCCAGCAGGACGGAGCCCCAGGGGATCCTCTATGGCTACACCTTC. It translates to CASRTEPQGILYGYTF.

The chain couples TRBV7-9 to TRBJ2-7, with D maybe TRBD2 (5 bases). Germline CDR1 SEHNR, CDR2 FQNEAQ (reference sequence). V was cut by 5 bases and J by 4 bases, with 12 bases left in between. The CDR3 length is 13 residues. The CDR3 region has the DNA TGTGCCAGCAGCCCACCCCGGGGTTACGAGCAGTACTTC. Amino acids: CASSPPRGYEQYF.